These 25 T cell receptor beta chains share one sample of origin, sequenced in a study of cytomegalovirus exposure and HLA in healthy donors. The PCR had 60 Vbeta and 13 Jbeta primers. Clones were sequenced by immunoSEQ multiplex PCR, and TCRdb holds only the in-frame ones, with some missing. The repertoire has under 250,000 clones, over 75% of them found once; the top ten carry about 1.2%. The sequencing input was PBMCs. The receptors were gathered from a human donor in good health.

The chain couples TRBV4-3 to TRBJ1-1; a possible D gene is TRBD1 (5 bases). In germline, CDR1 is LGHNA, CDR2 YSLEER. Trimming left V 1 base short and J 3 bases short, with 12 bases between. The CDR3 extends over 15 amino acids. For the CDR3, the DNA is TGCGCCAGCAGCCAAGGTCGACAGCGGGACACTGAAGCTTTCTTT. Its protein product is CASSQGRQRDTEAFF.

V usage is TRBV7-2 and J usage is TRBJ2-4; no reliable D call. V was clipped by 6 bases and J by 3 bases, with 15 bases between them. This CDR3 has 15 amino acids. CDR1 SGHTA and CDR2 FQGNSA come from the germline V gene. CDR3 in amino acids: CASSFNNAIKNIQYF. The CDR3 DNA reads TGTGCCAGCAGTTTTAATAACGCTATCAAAAACATTCAGTACTTC. Full variable domain (remainder filled in from reference TRBV7-2 and TRBJ2-4): GAGVSQSPSNKVTEKGKDVELRCDPISGHTALYWYRQSLGQGLEFLIYFQGNSAPDKSGLPSDRFSAERTGGSVSTLTIQRTQQEDSAVYLCASSFNNAIKNIQYFGAGTRLSVL.

J is TRBJ2-7 and V is TRBV6-1; 8 nucleotides match TRBD2. The V and J ends lost 6 bases and 2 bases, in that order; junction bases with no gene match: 9. Per the germline V gene, CDR1 is MNHNS and CDR2 is SASEGT. CDR3 length: 15 residues. This CDR3 reads CASSQTLREAYEQYF. In DNA form, the CDR3 reads TGTGCCAGCAGCCAGACTTTGCGGGAGGCCTACGAGCAGTACTTC.

The chain joins TRBV4-2 to TRBJ2-2; D uncertain. This CDR3 has 15 amino acids. V lost 4 bases and J lost 1, with 10 bases in between. Germline values: CDR1 LGHNA, CDR2 YNFKEQ. This CDR3 reads CASSPRGGNTGELFF. CDR3 DNA sequence: TGTGCCAGCAGCCCGCGAGGTGGGAACACCGGGGAGCTGTTTTTT.

The V and J genes are TRBV15 and TRBJ2-1; 7 bases fit TRBD1. This CDR3 contains 16 residues. The J segment lost 4 bases and the V segment lost 1 base, leaving 7 bases of the junction unmatched. Germline V gene data show CDR1 as LNHNV and CDR2 as YYDKDF (reference sequence). The CDR3 is CATSRGQGVGYNEQFF. CDR3 bases: TGTGCCACCAGCAGAGGGCAGGGGGTCGGTTACAATGAGCAGTTCTTC.

J is TRBJ1-4 and V is TRBV29-1; D gene unclear. This CDR3 contains 12 residues. CDR1 and CDR2 (germline): SQVTM, ANQGSEA. With 4 bases removed from V and 5 bases from J, the gap between germline ends came to 8 bases. CDR3: CSVVTGNEKLFF. In nucleotides, the CDR3 is TGCAGCGTTGTCACGGGAAATGAAAAACTGTTTTTT.

In this sample, this clone turned up a few times. Here the CDR3 reads CASSETWGPEAFF. The DNA for the CDR3 is TGTGCCAGCAGTGAAACCTGGGGCCCTGAAGCTTTCTTT. The gene calls are TRBV6-1 and TRBJ1-1, with D tentatively TRBD1 (5 bases). Trimming removed 2 bases at V and 6 bases at J, with 10 bases between. CDR3 length: 13 amino acids. Germline CDR1 is MNHNS and CDR2 is SASEGT.

This clone was detected a few times. The junction and the germline gene differ at one end; a read error may be behind it. The V and J genes are TRBV5-1 and TRBJ2-1, with 7 bases aligning to TRBD2. Germline-derived CDR1 and CDR2 are SGHRS and YFSETQ. The CDR3 is 13 amino acids. The CDR3 region is CASSKTSYYEQFF. DNA for the CDR3: TGCGCCAGCTCTAAGACTAGCTACTATGAGCAGTTCTTC.

This clone was recorded a few times. This chain connects TRBV18 to TRBJ2-1; 10 bases agree with TRBD1. Germline V gives CDR1 KGHSH, CDR2 LQKENI. Trimming took 4 bases from V and 5 from J; bases not matched to a gene: 5. The CDR3 covers 15 residues. The CDR3 loop is CASSLRTGGHNEQFF. CDR3 nucleotides: TGTGCCAGCTCACTCCGGACAGGGGGGCACAATGAGCAGTTCTTC.

The CDR3 spells CASSPQDSSYNEQFF. In DNA, the CDR3 is TGTGCCAGCTCACCACAAGACAGCTCCTACAATGAGCAGTTCTTC. The chain is built from TRBV18 and TRBJ2-1; weak D call: TRBD1 (5 bases). V lost 1 base and J lost 0, with 7 bases in between. CDR3 size: 15 residues. Germline loops: CDR1 KGHSH, CDR2 LQKENI.

V usage is TRBV27 and J usage is TRBJ2-1; TRBD2 agrees at 9 bases. Germline V gene data show CDR1 as MNHEY and CDR2 as SMNVEV (reference sequence). This CDR3 region has 17 residues. The V and J ends lost 2 bases and 3 bases, in that order; junction bases with no gene match: 8. CDR3 amino acids: CASSLQASGIGYNEQFF. The CDR3 nucleotides read TGTGCCAGCAGTTTACAGGCTAGCGGGATAGGCTACAATGAGCAGTTCTTC.

The chain uses TRBV15 and TRBJ2-5, with TRBD1 identical over 11 bases. This CDR3 has 20 amino acids. V was pared by 4 bases and J by 2 bases, with 18 bases of the junction left unmatched. From germline, CDR1 is LNHNV and CDR2 YYDKDF (reference sequence). The DNA of the CDR3 is TGTGCCACCAGCATCGGGACAGGGGGTTTATTGTCACTAGGGCAAGAGACCCAGTACTTC. This encodes CATSIGTGGLLSLGQETQYF.

This clone has a handful of counts. This sequence joins TRBV4-3 and TRBJ1-3; the match to TRBD1 covers 8 bases. After removal of 5 bases from V and 4 bases from J, the junction contained 7 bases not matched to a gene. Germline CDR1 reads LGHNA; CDR2 reads YSLEER. The CDR3 is 15 residues long. The CDR3 DNA is TGCGCCAGCAGCAAGGTGGACAGGGACGGAAACACCATATATTTT. Its translation is CASSKVDRDGNTIYF.

The V call is TRBV10-3, the J call TRBJ2-7, with a tentative D call TRBD2 (5 bases). Trimming stripped 2 bases from V and 7 bases from J, with 18 bases between. Per the germline V gene, CDR1 is ENHRY and CDR2 is SYGVKD. The length of the CDR3 is 15 residues. The CDR3 spells CAISERADSQREQYF. CDR3 bases: TGTGCCATCAGTGAGCGGGCGGACTCTCAAAGGGAGCAGTACTTC.

The V and J genes are TRBV29-1 and TRBJ2-5; 7 bases fit TRBD1. The germline V gene encodes CDR1 SQVTM and CDR2 ANQGSEA. V gave up 6 bases and J gave up 5 bases; unmatched junction bases: 9. The CDR3 is 13 residues long. Here the CDR3 DNA reads TGCAGCGTGCAAAAAACAGGGGTTGAGACCCAGTACTTC. Amino acid sequence: CSVQKTGVETQYF. Full variable domain (outside the CDR3, taken from reference TRBV29-1 and TRBJ2-5): SAVISQKPSRDICQRGTSLTIQCQVDSQVTMMFWYRQQPGQSLTLIATANQGSEATYESGFVIDKFPISRPNLTFSTLTVSNMSPEDSSIYLCSVQKTGVETQYFGPGTRLLVL.

The V call is TRBV7-8, the J call TRBJ2-7; the match to TRBD2 covers 9 bases. CDR3 length equals 15 residues. Germline V lookup: CDR1 SGHVS, CDR2 FQNEAQ. After removal of 5 bases from V and 2 bases from J, the junction contained 7 bases not matched to a gene. This CDR3 reads CASSPKTSGTYEQYF. The CDR3 DNA reads TGTGCCAGCAGCCCAAAGACTAGCGGTACCTACGAGCAGTACTTC.

The V gene is TRBV25-1, the J gene TRBJ2-3, with 12 bases matching TRBD2. V lost 3 bases to trimming and J lost 3 bases; unmatched junction nucleotides: 4. CDR3 size: 16 residues. Germline V gene lookup returns CDR1 MGHDK and CDR2 SYGVNS. CDR3 in DNA: TGTGCCAGCAGTGACTGGACTAGCGGGAATACAGATACGCAGTATTTT. Residues: CASSDWTSGNTDTQYF.

V usage is TRBV28 and J usage is TRBJ1-5, with 7 bases matching TRBD1. Unmatched junction bases numbered 13, after V lost 3 bases and J lost 11 bases. Germline V gene sequence: CDR1 MDHEN, CDR2 SYDVKM. This CDR3 has 15 residues. CDR3 sequence: CASSFLRTGPQAQHF. Written as DNA, the CDR3 is TGTGCCAGCAGTTTCCTTCGGACAGGCCCCCAGGCCCAGCATTTT.

This rearrangement joins TRBV7-9 to TRBJ1-1, with 7 bases matching TRBD1. The V segment lost 3 bases and the J segment 12 bases; nucleotides outside the gene matches: 10. This CDR3 region has 13 residues. Germline loops: CDR1 SEHNR, CDR2 FQNEAQ (reference sequence). The CDR3 is CASSLGQSLSPFF. The CDR3 DNA follows: TGTGCCAGCAGCTTGGGACAGTCCCTTTCGCCTTTCTTT. Supplemented by reference TRBV7-9 and TRBJ1-1, the full variable domain reads DTGVSQNPRHKITKRGQNVTFRCDPISEHNRLYWYRQTLGQGPEFLTYFQNEAQLEKSRLLSDRFSAERPKGSFSTLEIQRTEQGDSAMYLCASSLGQSLSPFFGQGTRLTVV.

J is TRBJ2-7 and V is TRBV5-4; a possible D gene is TRBD2 (5 bases). V lost 4 bases and J lost 7, with 15 bases in between. This CDR3 is 13 amino acids long. Germline V gene sequence: CDR1 SGHNT, CDR2 YYREEE (reference sequence). The CDR3 region has the DNA TGTGCCAGCAGCGGATCTCGGGATGGGGAGCAGTACTTC. It encodes CASSGSRDGEQYF.

V gene TRBV5-1 combines with J gene TRBJ2-7; TRBD1 might be the D (6 bases). The CDR3 covers 16 residues. Trimming took 1 base from V and 3 from J, leaving 17 bases between them. CDR1 SGHRS and CDR2 YFSETQ come from the germline V gene. The CDR3 DNA reads TGCGCCAGCAGCTTGAGGCAGGGGAGAGTGGGCTACGAGCAGTACTTC. Residues: CASSLRQGRVGYEQYF.

This clone occurred once. The chain employs TRBV27 and TRBJ1-5, with D tentatively TRBD1 (6 bases). Germline CDR1 and CDR2: MNHEY and SMNVEV (reference sequence). The CDR3 totals 16 residues. V was pared by 3 bases and J by 3 bases, with 15 bases between. The CDR3: CASSLSLAGDNQPQHF. CDR3 coding DNA: TGTGCCAGCAGTTTGTCTTTGGCAGGGGACAATCAGCCCCAGCATTTT.

The chain has TRBV10-3 and TRBJ1-3, with D possibly being TRBD1 (6 bases). CDR1 is ENHRY and CDR2 is SYGVKD in the germline V gene. V was cut by 10 bases and J by 1 base, with 20 bases left in between. This CDR3 spans 16 amino acids. CDR3 loop: CATGGGVPDSGNTIYF. The CDR3 DNA reads as TGTGCCACCGGAGGGGGGGTCCCAGATTCTGGAAACACCATATATTTT.

This clone came up a few times. This chain connects TRBV4-1 to TRBJ2-1; a possible D gene is TRBD2 (5 bases). The CDR3 runs 13 residues. Trimming removed 6 bases at V and 7 bases at J, with 13 bases between. The germline V gene has CDR1 MGHRA and CDR2 YSYEKL. The CDR3 bases are TGCGCCAGCAGAGGAGTCGGAGGAAATGAGCAGTTCTTC. Translation: CASRGVGGNEQFF.

V is TRBV2 and J is TRBJ2-3, with TRBD1 matching over 11 bases. The CDR3 is 14 amino acids. V gave up 6 bases and J gave up 4 bases; unmatched junction bases: 3. CDR1 is SNHLY and CDR2 is FYNNEI in the germline V gene. The CDR3 reads CASRRDRGADTQYF. DNA of the CDR3: TGTGCCAGCAGGAGGGACAGGGGGGCAGATACGCAGTATTTT.